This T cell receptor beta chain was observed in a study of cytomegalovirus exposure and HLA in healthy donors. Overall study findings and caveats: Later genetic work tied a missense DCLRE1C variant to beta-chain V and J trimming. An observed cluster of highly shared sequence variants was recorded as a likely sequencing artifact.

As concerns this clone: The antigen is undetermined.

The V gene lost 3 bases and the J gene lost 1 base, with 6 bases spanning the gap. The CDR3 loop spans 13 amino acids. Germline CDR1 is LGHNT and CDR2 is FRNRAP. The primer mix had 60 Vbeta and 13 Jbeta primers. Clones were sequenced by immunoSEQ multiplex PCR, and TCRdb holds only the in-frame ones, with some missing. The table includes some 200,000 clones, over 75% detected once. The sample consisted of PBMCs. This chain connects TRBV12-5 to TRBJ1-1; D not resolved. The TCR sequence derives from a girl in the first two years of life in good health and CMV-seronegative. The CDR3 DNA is TGTGCTAGTGGTTTTAGTGGGAACACTGAAGCTTTCTTT. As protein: CASGFSGNTEAFF. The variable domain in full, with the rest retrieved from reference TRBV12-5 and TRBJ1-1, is DARVTQTPRHKVTEMGQEVTMRCQPILGHNTVFWYRQTMMQGLELLAYFRNRAPLDDSGMPKDRFSAEMPDATLATLKIQPSEPRDSAVYFCASGFSGNTEAFFGQGTRLTVV.